This passage covers 10 T cell receptor beta chains from one sample sequenced in a study of monozygotic twins with cystic fibrosis. TCRdb's table, derived via immunoSEQ multiplex PCR, lists solely in-frame clones and lacks some. Here the sample spans roughly 35,000 clones, approximately 87% being singletons. The sequenced sample was blood. The receptor set was obtained from a girl between 2 and 10 years old with cystic fibrosis.

The chain recombines TRBV7-2 with TRBJ2-4, with D tentatively TRBD2 (5 bases). V lost 4 bases and J 0 bases, leaving 13 bases between the germline ends. CDR1 and CDR2 from the germline V gene are SGHTA and FQGNSA. The CDR3 is 16 residues long. CDR3 coding DNA: TGTGCCAGCAGCTCCATTAGCGTTCTAGCCAAAAACATTCAGTACTTC. Its protein product is CASSSISVLAKNIQYF.

The chain carries TRBV5-4 and TRBJ2-7, with D maybe TRBD1 (6 bases). CDR3 size: 14 residues. V gave up 4 bases and J gave up 2 bases, with 13 bases separating them. CDR1 is SGHNT, CDR2 YYREEE, per germline (reference sequence). The CDR3: CASSTTGTPYEQYF. In nucleotides, the CDR3 is TGTGCCAGCAGCACAACAGGGACCCCCTACGAGCAGTACTTC.

The gene calls are TRBV4-2 and TRBJ2-2, with 8 positions matching TRBD1. In germline, CDR1 is LGHNA, CDR2 YNFKEQ. This CDR3 is 16 amino acids long. V shed 0 bases, J shed 5 bases, and the junction held 5 bases outside the gene matches. The CDR3 sequence is CASSQDGQGGTGELFF. CDR3 DNA: TGTGCCAGCAGCCAAGACGGACAGGGCGGGACCGGGGAGCTGTTTTTT.

The chain links TRBV4-3 to TRBJ2-1, with TRBD2 matching 12 bases. CDR3 length: 19 amino acids. The ends lost 2 bases at V and 0 bases at J; junction bases unmatched: 8. Germline CDR1 LGHNA, CDR2 YSLEER. The CDR3 nucleotides read TGCGCCAGCAGCCAACGGCTAGCGGGGGGGCCTGGCTCCTACAATGAGCAGTTCTTC. Its translation is CASSQRLAGGPGSYNEQFF.

The chain links TRBV7-6 to TRBJ1-2; D unclear. Trimming removed 2 bases at V and 4 bases at J, with 14 bases between. This CDR3 has 15 amino acids. Germline CDR1 SGHVS, CDR2 FNYEAQ. CDR3 amino acids: CASSLSPYLGYGYTF. Written as DNA, the CDR3 is TGTGCCAGCAGCTTATCGCCTTACCTGGGCTATGGCTACACCTTC.

The chain couples TRBV5-4 to TRBJ1-2; 7 bases fit TRBD1. V lost 2 bases, J lost 7 bases, and 8 bases stayed unmatched. CDR1 is SGHNT, CDR2 YYREEE, per germline (reference sequence). This CDR3 contains 14 residues. The DNA of the CDR3 is TGTGCCAGCAGCTTCTCGGGACAGTCGCCTGGCTACACCTTC. Its translation is CASSFSGQSPGYTF.

This chain joins TRBV4-2 and TRBJ2-5, with D perhaps TRBD1 or TRBD2 (5 bases each). Trimming pared 5 bases from V and 1 base from J, leaving 14 bases between. The germline gives CDR1 LGHNA, CDR2 YNFKEQ. The CDR3 sequence is 15 residues long. The CDR3 sequence is CASSLRQGVQETQYF. The CDR3 bases are TGTGCCAGCAGCTTAAGGCAGGGAGTCCAAGAGACCCAGTACTTC.

The rearrangement joins TRBV15 to TRBJ2-3; D gene ambiguous. This CDR3 comprises 13 residues. Germline V gene lookup returns CDR1 LNHNV and CDR2 YYDKDF (reference sequence). With 5 bases removed from V and 3 bases from J, the gap between germline ends came to 9 bases. The CDR3 DNA reads TGTGCCACCAGCGGTTACGGGACAGATACGCAGTATTTT. Translating it yields CATSGYGTDTQYF.

The J gene is TRBJ2-1, the V gene TRBV6-1, with 9 bases fitting TRBD2. The CDR3 totals 14 residues. J was trimmed by 1 base and V by 10 bases; bases with no gene match: 5. In germline, CDR1 is MNHNS, CDR2 SASEGT. The CDR3 loop reads CAILAGLSYNEQFF. The CDR3, as DNA: TGTGCCATCCTAGCGGGACTGTCCTACAATGAGCAGTTCTTC.

The chain uses TRBV6-5 and TRBJ2-1; D is perhaps TRBD2 (6 bases). CDR1 and CDR2 (germline): MNHEY, SVGAGI. Trimming shortened V by 6 bases and J by 8 bases, and 11 bases separated the two germline ends. The CDR3 totals 12 residues. The CDR3 protein is CASRTRWDEQFF. CDR3 DNA sequence: TGTGCCAGCAGGACTAGATGGGATGAGCAGTTCTTC.